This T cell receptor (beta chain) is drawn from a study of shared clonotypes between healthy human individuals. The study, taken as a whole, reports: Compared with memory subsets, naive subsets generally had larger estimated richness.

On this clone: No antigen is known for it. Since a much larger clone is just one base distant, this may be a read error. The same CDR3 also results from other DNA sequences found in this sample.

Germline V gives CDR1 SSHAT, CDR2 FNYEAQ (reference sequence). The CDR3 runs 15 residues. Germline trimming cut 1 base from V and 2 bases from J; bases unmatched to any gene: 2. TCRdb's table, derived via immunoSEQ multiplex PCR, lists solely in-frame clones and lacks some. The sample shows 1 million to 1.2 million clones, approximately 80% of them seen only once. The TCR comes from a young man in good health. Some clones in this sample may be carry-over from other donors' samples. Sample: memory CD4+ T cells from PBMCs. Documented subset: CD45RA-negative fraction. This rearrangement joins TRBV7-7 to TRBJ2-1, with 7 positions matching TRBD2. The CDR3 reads CASSLGLAAYNEQFF. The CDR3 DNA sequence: TGTGCCAGCAGCTTAGGGCTAGCGGCCTACAATGAGCAGTTCTTC.